The TCR beta chain described here comes from a study of technical replicates of blood from several donors. Data came from immunoSEQ multiplex PCR; TCRdb stores just in-frame clones and leaves some out. Of about 62,000 clones in the sample, about nine tenths are singletons; the top ten hold approximately 4.8%. The trim removed 6 bases at V and 8 bases at J, leaving 12 bases unmatched. The germline V gene has CDR1 SNHLY and CDR2 FYNNEI. The CDR3 length is 14 residues. The material sequenced was PBMCs. The receptor's source is a human donor in good health. Some clones in this sample may be carry-over from other donors' samples. V usage is TRBV2 and J usage is TRBJ1-2; 7 bases are a match to TRBD1. This CDR3 reads CASSSKDRAEGYTF. As DNA, the CDR3 is TGTGCCAGCAGCTCCAAAGACAGGGCGGAGGGCTACACCTTC.